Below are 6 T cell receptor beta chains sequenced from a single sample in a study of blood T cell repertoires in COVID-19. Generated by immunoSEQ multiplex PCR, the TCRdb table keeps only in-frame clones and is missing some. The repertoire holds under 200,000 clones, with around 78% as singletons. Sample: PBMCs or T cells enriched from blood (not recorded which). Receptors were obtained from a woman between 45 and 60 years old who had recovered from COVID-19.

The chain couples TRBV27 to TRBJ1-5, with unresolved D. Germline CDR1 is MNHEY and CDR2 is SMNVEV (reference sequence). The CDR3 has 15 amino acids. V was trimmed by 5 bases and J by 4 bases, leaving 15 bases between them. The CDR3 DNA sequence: TGTGCCAGCAGTCCCTCCTGGCTCGGGAATCAGCCCCAGCATTTT. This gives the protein CASSPSWLGNQPQHF.

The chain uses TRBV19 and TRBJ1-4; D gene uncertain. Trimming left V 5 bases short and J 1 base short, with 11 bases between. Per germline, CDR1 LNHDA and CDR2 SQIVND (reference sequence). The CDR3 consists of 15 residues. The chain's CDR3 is CASSSLWRTNEKLFF. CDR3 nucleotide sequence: TGTGCCAGTAGTTCCCTCTGGAGAACTAATGAAAAACTGTTTTTT.

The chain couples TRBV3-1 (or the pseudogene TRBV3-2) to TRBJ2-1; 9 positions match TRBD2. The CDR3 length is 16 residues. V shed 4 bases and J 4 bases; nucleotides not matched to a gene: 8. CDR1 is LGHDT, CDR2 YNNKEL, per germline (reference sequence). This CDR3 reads CASSLLVSGGYNEQFF. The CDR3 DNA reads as TGTGCCAGCAGCCTCCTAGTTAGCGGGGGATACAATGAGCAGTTCTTC.

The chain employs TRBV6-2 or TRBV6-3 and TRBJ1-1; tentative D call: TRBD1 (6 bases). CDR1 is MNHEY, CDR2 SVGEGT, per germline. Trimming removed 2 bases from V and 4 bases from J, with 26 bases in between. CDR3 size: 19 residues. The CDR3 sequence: CASSYVSGGLTSGSTEAFF. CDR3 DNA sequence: TGTGCCAGCAGTTACGTCAGTGGGGGCTTGACATCGGGTAGCACTGAAGCTTTCTTT.

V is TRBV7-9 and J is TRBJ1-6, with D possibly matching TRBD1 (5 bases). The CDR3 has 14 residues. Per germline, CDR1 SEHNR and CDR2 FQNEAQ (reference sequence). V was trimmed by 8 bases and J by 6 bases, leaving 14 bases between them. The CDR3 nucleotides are TGTGCCAGCGAGACCCCGGGGGGTAATTCACCCCTCCACTTT. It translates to CASETPGGNSPLHF. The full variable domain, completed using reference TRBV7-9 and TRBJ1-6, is DTGVSQNPRHKITKRGQNVTFRCDPISEHNRLYWYRQTLGQGPEFLTYFQNEAQLEKSRLLSDRFSAERPKGSFSTLEIQRTEQGDSAMYLCASETPGGNSPLHFGNGTRLTVT.

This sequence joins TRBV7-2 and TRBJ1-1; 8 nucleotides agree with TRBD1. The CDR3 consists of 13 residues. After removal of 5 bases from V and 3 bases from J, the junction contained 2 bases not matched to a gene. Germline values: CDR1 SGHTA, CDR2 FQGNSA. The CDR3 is CASSVDRDTEAFF. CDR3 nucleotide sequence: TGTGCCAGCAGCGTGGACAGGGACACTGAAGCTTTCTTT.